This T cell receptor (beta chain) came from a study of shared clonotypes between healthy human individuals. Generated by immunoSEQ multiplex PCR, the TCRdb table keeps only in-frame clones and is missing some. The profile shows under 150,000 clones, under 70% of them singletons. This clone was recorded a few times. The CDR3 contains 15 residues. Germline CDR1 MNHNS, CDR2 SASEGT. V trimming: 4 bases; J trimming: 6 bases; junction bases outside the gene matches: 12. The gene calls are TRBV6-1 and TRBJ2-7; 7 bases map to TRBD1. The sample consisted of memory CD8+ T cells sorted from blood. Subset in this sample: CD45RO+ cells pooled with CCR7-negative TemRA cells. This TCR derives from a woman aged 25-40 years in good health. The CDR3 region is CASSVLLGQASEQYF. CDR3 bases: TGTGCCAGCAGTGTACTTCTCGGACAGGCAAGCGAGCAGTACTTC.